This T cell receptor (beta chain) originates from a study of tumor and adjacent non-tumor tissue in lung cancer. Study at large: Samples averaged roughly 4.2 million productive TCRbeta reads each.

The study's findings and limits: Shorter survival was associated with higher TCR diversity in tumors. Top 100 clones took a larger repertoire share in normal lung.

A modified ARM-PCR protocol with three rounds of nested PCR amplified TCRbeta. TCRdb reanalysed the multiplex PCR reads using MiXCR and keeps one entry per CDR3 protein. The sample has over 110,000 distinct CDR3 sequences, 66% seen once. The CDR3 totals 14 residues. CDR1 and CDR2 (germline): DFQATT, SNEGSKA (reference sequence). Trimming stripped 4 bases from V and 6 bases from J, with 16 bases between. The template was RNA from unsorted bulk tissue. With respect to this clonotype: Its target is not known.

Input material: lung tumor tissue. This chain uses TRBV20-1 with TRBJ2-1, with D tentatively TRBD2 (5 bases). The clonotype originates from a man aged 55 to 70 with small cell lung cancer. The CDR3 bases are TGCAGTGCTATTATGGGCCCGAGGGTCAATGAGCAGTTCTTC. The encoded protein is CSAIMGPRVNEQFF.